A selection of T cell receptor beta chains follows, all from one sample in a study of blood T cell repertoires in COVID-19. Measured with immunoSEQ multiplex PCR; TCRdb has only the in-frame clones, and not every one. The table includes approximately 250,000 clones, around 85% detected once. The source material was peripheral blood. The receptors were gathered from a man aged 50-60 years with COVID-19, enrolled during active disease. Each CDR3 is given with its conserved first and last residue. Each record gives: clone size, J gene, D gene, V gene, CDR3 length, CDR3 protein, CDR3 DNA. D genes are given only for firm matches. Part of the rows lack a size; the others show once, few, many or a class for expanded clones.

>.|TRBJ2-5|TRBD1|TRBV10-3|15
CAISESTQGVETQYF
TGTGCCATCAGTGAGTCGACCCAGGGGGTAGAGACCCAGTACTTC
>.|TRBJ1-5|.|TRBV30|14
CAWSAGQGIGPQHF
TGTGCCTGGAGCGCAGGTCAGGGGATTGGGCCCCAGCATTTT
>.|TRBJ2-1|TRBD1|TRBV9|15
CASSPGQGALNEQFF
TGTGCCAGCAGCCCTGGACAGGGGGCGCTTAATGAGCAGTTCTTC
>.|TRBJ1-4|.|TRBV30|14
CAWRIGGTNEKLFF
TGTGCCTGGAGGATAGGGGGAACTAATGAAAAACTGTTTTTT
>.|TRBJ2-7|TRBD1|TRBV6-8|18
CAVQGAGWDGVVCYEQYF
TGTGCCGTCCAGGGGGCTGGTTGGGACGGGGTCGTTTGCTACGAGCAGTACTTC
>.|TRBJ2-5|TRBD2|TRBV11-2|15
CASSPELAPQETQYF
TGTGCCAGCAGCCCCGAACTAGCGCCCCAAGAGACCCAGTACTTC
>few|TRBJ2-4|.|TRBV18|17
CASSPFSMAVAKNIQYF
TGTGCCAGCTCACCATTCTCGATGGCAGTAGCCAAAAACATTCAGTACTTC
>.|TRBJ2-1|TRBD2|TRBV7-2|16
CASSPYLGGGYNEQFF
TGTGCCAGCAGCCCTTATTTGGGCGGGGGCTACAATGAGCAGTTCTTC
>.|TRBJ2-2|.|TRBV20-1|13
CSASRQLNGELFF
TGCAGTGCTAGTAGACAGTTGAACGGGGAGCTGTTTTTT
>.|TRBJ1-1|.|TRBV19|15
CASKSRGRDGAEAFF
TGTGCCAGTAAAAGCAGGGGTAGGGACGGTGCTGAAGCTTTCTTT
>.|TRBJ2-5|TRBD1|TRBV5-1|15
CASSPGQGIGETQYF
TGCGCCAGCAGCCCCGGACAGGGGATAGGAGAGACCCAGTACTTC
>.|TRBJ2-1|.|TRBV5-4|15
CASSLQTGEYNEQFF
TGTGCCAGCAGCCTACAGACAGGCGAGTACAATGAGCAGTTCTTC
>.|TRBJ2-5|TRBD1|TRBV5-1|15
CASSLNRGNSETQYF
TGCGCCAGCAGCTTAAACAGGGGGAATAGTGAGACCCAGTACTTC
>.|TRBJ1-2|.|TRBV11-2|15
CASSLALQGTYGYTF
TGTGCCAGCAGCTTAGCCCTACAGGGAACCTATGGCTACACCTTC
>once|TRBJ2-3|TRBD1|TRBV6-5|14
CASSKRQGTDTQYF
TGTGCCAGCAGTAAGCGACAGGGAACAGATACGCAGTATTTT
>.|TRBJ1-1|.|TRBV3-1/TRBV3-2|13
CASSQVGQGEAFF
TGTGCCAGCAGCCAAGTTGGGCAGGGTGAAGCTTTCTTT
>.|TRBJ1-5|.|TRBV6-5|16
CASSYIRGSGNQPQHF
TGTGCCAGCAGTTATATCCGCGGCAGCGGTAATCAGCCCCAGCATTTT
>.|TRBJ2-7|.|TRBV20-1|13
CSASQDTSYEQYF
TGCAGTGCTAGTCAGGACACCTCCTACGAGCAGTACTTC
>.|TRBJ2-5|TRBD2|TRBV5-4|17
CASSSDASGGYQETQYF
TGTGCCAGCAGCTCGGATGCTAGCGGGGGATATCAAGAGACCCAGTACTTC
>.|TRBJ1-5|.|TRBV28|12
CACSGVDQPQHF
TGTGCCTGCTCAGGGGTCGATCAGCCCCAGCATTTT